This TCR beta chain came from a study of neoadjuvant nivolumab and ipilimumab in lung cancer. Study as a whole: The combination arm added day-1 ipilimumab 1 mg/kg to nivolumab 3 mg/kg on days 1, 15, 29. Findings and limits, study-wide: Resected-tumor TCR richness correlated positively with pretherapy blood richness. Only two of four nivolumab-treated tumors gained richness and clonality by surgery. TCR richness and clonality were higher in tumors than adjacent uninvolved lung.

Germline assignment: CDR1 SGHDT and CDR2 YYEEEE. The CDR3 covers 12 residues. Trimming removed 5 bases at V and 2 bases at J, with 8 bases between. The table came from immunoSEQ multiplex PCR; TCRdb's copy has only in-frame clones and leaves some out. Among around 20,000 clones listed, 60% to 80% were seen once. Points on this clone: The antigen is not known.

The sequence derives from an adult with non-small cell lung cancer. Sequences were derived from tumor tissue, sampled after neoadjuvant nivolumab, alone or with ipilimumab, at or shortly before surgery. V and J are TRBV5-6 and TRBJ2-7; D is unresolved. The CDR3 coding sequence is TGTGCCAGCAGTGGCAGAACCTACGAGCAGTACTTC. Translating it yields CASSGRTYEQYF.